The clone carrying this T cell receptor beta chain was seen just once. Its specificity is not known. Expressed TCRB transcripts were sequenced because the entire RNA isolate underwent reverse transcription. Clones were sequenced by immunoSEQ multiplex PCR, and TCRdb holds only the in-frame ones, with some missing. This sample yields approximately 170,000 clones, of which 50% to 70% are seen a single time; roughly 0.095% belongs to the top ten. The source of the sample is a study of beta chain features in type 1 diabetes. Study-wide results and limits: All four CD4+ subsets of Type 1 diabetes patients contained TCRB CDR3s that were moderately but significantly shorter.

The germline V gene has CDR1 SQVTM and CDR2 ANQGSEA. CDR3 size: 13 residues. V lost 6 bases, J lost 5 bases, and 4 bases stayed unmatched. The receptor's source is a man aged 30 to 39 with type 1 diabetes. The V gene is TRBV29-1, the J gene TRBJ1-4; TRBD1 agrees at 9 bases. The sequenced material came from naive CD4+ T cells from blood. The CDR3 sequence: CSVFGTGNEKLFF. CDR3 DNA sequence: TGCAGCGTCTTTGGGACAGGGAATGAAAAACTGTTTTTT.